The next 26 T cell receptor beta chains were all read from a single sample in a study of blood T cell repertoires in COVID-19. Method: immunoSEQ multiplex PCR; TCRdb's copy keeps in-frame clones and lacks some. Of about 57,000 clones in the sample, over 80% were seen once. The sequencing sample was made of peripheral blood. Receptor source: a woman aged 60 to 75 with acute or convalescent COVID-19.

The gene calls are TRBV9 and TRBJ2-3; 9 bases fit TRBD1. Germline loops: CDR1 SGDLS, CDR2 YYNGEE. CDR3 length: 14 residues. Trimming at V came to 0 bases and at J to 11 bases, leaving 7 bases not matched to a gene. The CDR3 region has the DNA TGTGCCAGCAGCGTAGCCGTTGGGACAGGGAAGCAGTATTTT. The encoded protein is CASSVAVGTGKQYF.

The table lists this clone with a count of one. The V and J genes are TRBV18 and TRBJ1-2; tentative D call: TRBD1 (5 bases). Between the trimmed V and J ends, which lost 2 bases and 4 bases, there was a span of 17 bases. The CDR3 loop spans 16 amino acids. Germline V lookup: CDR1 KGHSH, CDR2 LQKENI. The CDR3 bases are TGTGCCAGCTCACCAGACCGGACCGGGGACTTCTATGGCTACACCTTC. As protein: CASSPDRTGDFYGYTF.

This chain connects TRBV12-3 or TRBV12-4 to TRBJ2-5, with D possibly TRBD2 on 5 matching bases. This CDR3 is built from 13 residues. Trimming took 9 bases from V and 5 from J, leaving 16 bases between them. The CDR3 loop is CASQDLQRETQYF. The CDR3 coding sequence is TGTGCCAGTCAGGACTTACAACGGGAGACCCAGTACTTC.

The chain is built from TRBV20-1 and TRBJ2-7; 9 bases map to TRBD1. The germline V gene encodes CDR1 DFQATT and CDR2 SNEGSKA (reference sequence). V lost 3 bases and J lost 2; bases outside the gene matches: 5. CDR3 length equals 14 residues. As DNA, the CDR3 is TGCAGTGCTAGTGGCGGACAGGGGACCTACGAGCAGTACTTC. It codes for CSASGGQGTYEQYF.

In DNA, the CDR3 is TGTGCCAGCACCGGACGCCCGGGGGAGACCCAGTACTTC. Its protein is CASTGRPGETQYF. The chain recombines TRBV3-1 (or the pseudogene TRBV3-2) with TRBJ2-5, with D possibly being TRBD2 (5 bases). The CDR3 totals 13 residues. V lost 7 bases to trimming and J lost 5 bases, with 14 bases between them. Germline assignment: CDR1 LGHDT and CDR2 YNNKEL (reference sequence).

This sequence joins TRBV25-1 and TRBJ1-4, with D unresolved. V was pared by 0 bases and J by 0 bases, with 5 bases between. CDR1 and CDR2 from the germline V gene are MGHDK and SYGVNS. CDR3 length equals 15 residues. The CDR3: CASSEYQSTNEKLFF. The CDR3 bases are TGTGCCAGCAGTGAATATCAGTCAACTAATGAAAAACTGTTTTTT.

The CDR3 is CASTLLAGEGGYTF. CDR3 coding DNA: TGCGCCAGCACCCTCTTGGCGGGGGAGGGAGGCTACACCTTC. The V call is TRBV5-1, the J call TRBJ1-2, with a possible D match to TRBD1 (5 bases). Trimming cost V 6 bases and J 8 bases, with 20 bases left between them. The CDR3 has 14 residues. Germline lookup yields CDR1 SGHRS and CDR2 YFSETQ.

The chain recombines TRBV7-3 with TRBJ2-1; TRBD2 agrees at 11 bases. V was pared by 2 bases and J by 3 bases, with 0 bases of the junction left unmatched. The CDR3 has 15 residues. Looked up from germline, CDR1 is SGHTA and CDR2 is FQGTGA. CDR3 sequence: CASSLLAGGYNEQFF. CDR3 coding DNA: TGTGCCAGCAGCTTACTAGCGGGGGGCTACAATGAGCAGTTCTTC. Supplemented by reference TRBV7-3 and TRBJ2-1, the full variable domain reads GAGVSQTPSNKVTEKGKYVELRCDPISGHTALYWYRQSLGQGPEFLIYFQGTGAADDSGLPNDRFFAVRPEGSVSTLKIQRTERGDSAVYLCASSLLAGGYNEQFFGPGTRLTVL.

The chain links TRBV27 to TRBJ1-1; D is perhaps TRBD1 (6 bases). This CDR3 spans 15 amino acids. Germline values: CDR1 MNHEY, CDR2 SMNVEV (reference sequence). The ends were cut back, 9 bases at V and 1 base at J, with 18 bases in the middle. DNA for the CDR3: TGTGCCAGACTCCGTCAGGGGACTAGGAACACTGAAGCTTTCTTT. Protein sequence: CARLRQGTRNTEAFF.

The V and J genes are TRBV11-1 and TRBJ2-7, with D possibly being TRBD2 (6 bases). The germline gives CDR1 SGHAT, CDR2 FQDESV (reference sequence). The V end lost 7 bases, the J end lost 0 bases, and 13 bases lay between the germline ends. The CDR3 contains 14 residues. The CDR3 DNA reads as TGTGCCAGCACCCCGGCGGGGATCTCCTACGAGCAGTACTTC. This sequence encodes CASTPAGISYEQYF.

The rearrangement joins TRBV5-1 to TRBJ1-2, with D possibly being TRBD1 (6 bases). The CDR3 covers 15 residues. Per the germline V gene, CDR1 is SGHRS and CDR2 is YFSETQ. V was pared by 0 bases and J by 0 bases, with 9 bases between. The CDR3 DNA follows: TGCGCCAGCAGCTTGGTGGGGGCCCCTAACTATGGCTACACCTTC. Translated, it gives CASSLVGAPNYGYTF. The entire variable domain, with the rest obtained from reference TRBV5-1 and TRBJ1-2, is as follows: KAGVTQTPRYLIKTRGQQVTLSCSPISGHRSVSWYQQTPGQGLQFLFEYFSETQRNKGNFPGRFSGRQFSNSRSEMNVSTLELGDSALYLCASSLVGAPNYGYTFGSGTRLTVV.

J is TRBJ2-7 and V is TRBV5-3; a possible D gene is TRBD1 (5 bases). TRBV5-3 is recorded as an ORF, its role being uncertain. V was clipped by 4 bases and J by 10 bases, with 9 bases between them. This CDR3 comprises 10 residues. CDR3 sequence: CARSDRGQYF. The CDR3 DNA is TGTGCCAGAAGCGACAGAGGACAGTACTTC.

V usage is TRBV9 and J usage is TRBJ1-2; 7 bases align to TRBD1. This CDR3 has 13 residues. Germline values: CDR1 SGDLS, CDR2 YYNGEE. Unmatched junction bases numbered 6, after V lost 3 bases and J lost 7 bases. The CDR3 loop reads CASSGGQVFGYTF. In DNA, the CDR3 is TGTGCCAGCAGCGGCGGACAGGTTTTTGGCTACACCTTC.

V gene TRBV2 combines with J gene TRBJ2-3; maybe TRBD1 (6 bases). V lost 4 bases and J lost 5, with 10 bases in between. CDR3 length: 13 amino acids. Germline CDR1 reads SNHLY; CDR2 reads FYNNEI. The CDR3 here is CASSAGEGDTQYF. CDR3 bases: TGTGCCAGCAGTGCAGGGGAAGGAGATACGCAGTATTTT.

Concerning this clone itself: The same CDR3 is also encoded by other DNA sequences in this sample. This chain connects TRBV4-3 to TRBJ1-4, with a tentative D call TRBD1 (5 bases). Trimming took off 0 bases at V and 4 bases at J, with 15 bases between the two ends. CDR1 is LGHNA, CDR2 YSLEER, per germline. The CDR3 sequence is 17 residues long. The CDR3 reads CASSQDLSGQGNEKLFF. In nucleotides, the CDR3 is TGCGCCAGCAGCCAAGATCTAAGTGGGCAGGGTAATGAAAAACTGTTTTTT.

This chain links TRBV6-5 with TRBJ1-2; unclear D gene. The germline CDR1 and CDR2 sequences are MNHEY and SVGAGI. Trimming cost V 0 bases and J 8 bases, with 13 bases left between them. This CDR3 has 14 residues. CDR3 residues: CASSYSRAGDGYTF. The CDR3 nucleotides are TGTGCCAGCAGTTACTCGCGTGCGGGAGACGGCTACACCTTC.

V usage is TRBV5-6 and J usage is TRBJ1-6, with D unresolved. Trimming cost V 7 bases and J 6 bases, with 8 bases left between them. CDR1 SGHDT and CDR2 YYEEEE come from the germline V gene. The CDR3 is 12 residues long. The CDR3 coding sequence is TGTGCCAGCGCACACCTTAATTCACCCCTCCACTTT. This sequence encodes CASAHLNSPLHF.

CDR3: CASSPPGQNSNYGYTF. For the CDR3, the DNA is TGTGCCAGCAGTCCGCCGGGACAGAATTCTAACTATGGCTACACCTTC. V usage is TRBV6-2 or TRBV6-3 and J usage is TRBJ1-2; 7 nucleotides agree with TRBD1. The germline gives CDR1 MNHEY, CDR2 SVGEGT. V gave up 5 bases and J gave up 0 bases; unmatched junction bases: 9. The CDR3 length is 16 residues.

The chain recombines TRBV19 with TRBJ2-1; D may be TRBD1 (5 bases). The CDR3 has 15 residues. Germline V gene lookup returns CDR1 LNHDA and CDR2 SQIVND (reference sequence). Between the trimmed V and J ends, which lost 3 bases and 6 bases, there was a span of 15 bases. This chain's CDR3 is CASSMGQFPFNEQFF. As DNA, the CDR3 is TGTGCCAGTAGTATGGGGCAGTTTCCTTTCAATGAGCAGTTCTTC.

This chain joins TRBV10-2 and TRBJ1-2; D unclear. Germline assignment: CDR1 WSHSY and CDR2 SAAADI. This CDR3 comprises 13 residues. Trimming removed 4 bases from V and 4 bases from J, with 10 bases in between. The CDR3 bases are TGCGCCAGCAGTGCAGGAGGGAGCTATGGCTACACCTTC. The encoded protein is CASSAGGSYGYTF.

The chain couples TRBV3-1 (or the pseudogene TRBV3-2) to TRBJ1-4; D is unclear. CDR3 size: 12 residues. Trimming left V 1 base short and J 7 bases short, with 4 bases between. Germline values: CDR1 LGHDT, CDR2 YNNKEL (reference sequence). CDR3: CASSQVSEKLFF. CDR3 DNA sequence: TGTGCCAGCAGCCAAGTTAGTGAAAAACTGTTTTTT.

V usage is TRBV7-2 and J usage is TRBJ2-3; 7 bases match TRBD1. Per the germline V gene, CDR1 is SGHTA and CDR2 is FQGNSA. With V trimmed by 5 bases and J by 3 bases, 5 bases remained unmatched. The CDR3 runs to 14 residues. The CDR3 bases are TGTGCCAGCAGCCCGCGACAGGGTACAGATACGCAGTATTTT. Its translation: CASSPRQGTDTQYF.

The chain joins TRBV29-1 to TRBJ1-2; D is possibly TRBD1 (5 bases). V was clipped by 4 bases and J by 4 bases, with 16 bases between them. CDR1 is SQVTM, CDR2 ANQGSEA, per germline. The CDR3 runs to 14 residues. The CDR3 spells CSVATGLTGYGYTF. CDR3 DNA sequence: TGCAGCGTTGCCACAGGTCTCACGGGCTATGGCTACACCTTC.

This chain joins TRBV16 and TRBJ1-1, with a weak D call TRBD1 (6 bases). With 1 base removed from V and 3 bases from J, the gap between germline ends came to 12 bases. The CDR3 contains 15 residues. Germline CDR1 is KGHSY and CDR2 is FQNENV. The DNA for the CDR3 is TGTGCCAGCAGCCAATTGGGGGCAAGGGACACTGAAGCTTTCTTT. This sequence encodes CASSQLGARDTEAFF. Using reference TRBV16 and TRBJ1-1 for the parts outside the CDR3, the full variable domain is GEEVAQTPKHLVRGEGQKAKLYCAPIKGHSYVFWYQQVLKNEFKFLISFQNENVFDETGMPKERFSAKCLPNSPCSLEIQATKLEDSAVYFCASSQLGARDTEAFFGQGTRLTVV.

This rearrangement joins TRBV29-1 to TRBJ2-7; a weak D match, TRBD1 (5 bases). The V end was cut by 5 bases, the J end by 0 bases, with 8 bases between. Germline CDR1 SQVTM, CDR2 ANQGSEA. The CDR3 covers 12 residues. CDR3 loop: CSVRTLSYEQYF. As DNA, the CDR3 is TGCAGCGTTAGGACACTCTCCTACGAGCAGTACTTC.

CDR3 loop: CASSLGFQQGSGANVLTF. The CDR3 coding sequence is TGTGCCAGCAGTTTAGGGTTTCAACAGGGCTCTGGGGCCAACGTCCTGACTTTC. The chain is built from TRBV27 and TRBJ2-6; maybe TRBD1 (6 bases). CDR3 length equals 18 residues. Germline V CDR1 and CDR2: MNHEY, SMNVEV (reference sequence). The ends were cut back, 2 bases at V and 0 bases at J, with 14 bases in the middle.